These 18 T cell receptor beta chains originate from one sample sequenced in a study of naive and memory T cell subsets. The study's findings and limits: Possibly reflecting memory cells re-expressing CD45RA, a few larger clonotypes occurred in naive repertoires, especially CD8.

For these receptors, no antigen is known. Two oligonucleotides, mixed equimolar, formed the beta constant-region primer covering TRBC1 and TRBC2. Four rounds of PCR amplified the ligated cDNA using nested alpha and beta constant-region primers plus SP2. TCRdb re-called the UMI-ligation and nested PCR reads with MiXCR, one entry per CDR3 protein. The data hold roughly 150,000 distinct CDR3 sequences, with 22% observed a single time. Material for sequencing was naive CD4+ T cells from blood. The receptor source for this set is a human donor in good health.

This clonotype was seen only a few times. The rearrangement links TRBV6-2 or TRBV6-3 to TRBJ2-6; the match to TRBD1 covers 9 bases. Germline CDR1 MNHEY, CDR2 SVGEGT. This CDR3 contains 17 residues. V dropped 5 bases and J dropped 1; count of bases not matched to a gene: 6. The CDR3 sequence is CASSLRTGVSGANVLTF. CDR3 sequence (DNA): TGTGCCAGCAGTCTAAGGACAGGGGTATCTGGGGCCAACGTCCTGACTTTC.

This chain uses TRBV5-1 with TRBJ2-1; TRBD2 aligns across 7 bases. Germline CDR1 reads SGHRS; CDR2 reads YFSETQ. The CDR3 is made up of 16 amino acids. V lost 4 bases to trimming and J lost 8 bases; unmatched junction nucleotides: 15. DNA of the CDR3: TGCGCCAGCAGCCAAGAGGGGTCCGGGAGGATCGATGAGCAGTTCTTC. It specifies CASSQEGSGRIDEQFF.

The J gene is TRBJ2-1, the V gene TRBV20-1, with D tentatively TRBD2 (5 bases). Trimming pared 3 bases from V and 7 bases from J, leaving 19 bases between. This CDR3 has 15 amino acids. Germline V CDR1 and CDR2: DFQATT, SNEGSKA (reference sequence). The CDR3 reads CSASPQTTYLNEQFF. The CDR3 DNA reads TGCAGTGCTAGTCCCCAGACTACCTACCTGAATGAGCAGTTCTTC.

The chain employs TRBV29-1 and TRBJ2-2, with D maybe TRBD2 (5 bases). Germline V gene data show CDR1 as SQVTM and CDR2 as ANQGSEA. V shed 7 bases and J shed 4 bases, with 13 bases lying between them. The CDR3 sequence is 13 residues long. The CDR3 here is CSAGMVSTGELFF. The CDR3 DNA follows: TGCAGCGCCGGGATGGTGAGCACCGGGGAGCTGTTTTTT.

The sample holds a few counts of this clonotype. This chain joins TRBV28 and TRBJ2-6, with TRBD1 matching over 8 bases. Per the germline V gene, CDR1 is MDHEN and CDR2 is SYDVKM. The ends lost 3 bases at V and 2 bases at J; junction bases unmatched: 9. This CDR3 contains 18 residues. The CDR3 protein is CASSFFRLQGAGANVLTF. The DNA for the CDR3 is TGTGCCAGCAGTTTTTTTAGATTACAGGGGGCTGGGGCCAACGTCCTGACTTTC.

This clonotype was picked up many times. This chain joins TRBV29-1 and TRBJ2-3; 10 bases agree with TRBD2. With V trimmed by 4 bases and J by 1 base, 8 bases remained unmatched. Germline V CDR1 and CDR2: SQVTM, ANQGSEA. This CDR3 contains 16 residues. The CDR3 sequence is CSVAPSGSPGTDTQYF. CDR3 bases: TGCAGCGTTGCGCCTAGCGGGAGTCCGGGCACAGATACGCAGTATTTT.

The genes are TRBV7-2 and TRBJ2-1, with a weak D call TRBD2 (5 bases). Trimming removed 0 bases at V and 7 bases at J, with 10 bases between. The CDR3 has 14 amino acids. Per germline, CDR1 SGHTA and CDR2 FQGNSA. The CDR3, as DNA: TGTGCCAGCAGCTTAGCTCGGCGAGGGAATGAGCAGTTCTTC. It yields the protein CASSLARRGNEQFF.

J is TRBJ2-1 and V is TRBV5-6; D is uncertain. The CDR3 totals 11 residues. Germline values: CDR1 SGHDT, CDR2 YYEEEE. The V end lost 5 bases, the J end lost 9 bases, and 9 bases lay between the germline ends. The CDR3 loop is CASSSWGEQFF. The DNA of the CDR3 is TGTGCCAGCAGTTCGTGGGGTGAGCAGTTCTTC.

The chain employs TRBV28 and TRBJ2-1, with D possibly being TRBD2 (5 bases). The germline CDR1 and CDR2 sequences are MDHEN and SYDVKM. The CDR3 loop spans 15 amino acids. Trimming removed 6 bases from V and 3 bases from J, with 15 bases in between. The CDR3 is CASSQLVSLYNEQFF. The CDR3 DNA follows: TGTGCCAGCAGCCAACTAGTCTCTCTCTACAATGAGCAGTTCTTC.

This sequence joins TRBV5-1 and TRBJ1-1, with 9 nucleotides matching TRBD1. The CDR3 has 13 amino acids. V lost 5 bases to trimming and J lost 10 bases; unmatched junction nucleotides: 9. The germline gives CDR1 SGHRS, CDR2 YFSETQ. CDR3 loop: CASRTGGTLLAFF. The CDR3 DNA is TGCGCCAGCAGAACAGGGGGCACTCTCCTAGCTTTCTTT.

A few counts support this clonotype. This rearrangement joins TRBV2 to TRBJ2-3; TRBD2 matches at 8 bases. V dropped 6 bases and J dropped 0; count of bases not matched to a gene: 5. The CDR3 spans 15 residues. Looked up from germline, CDR1 is SNHLY and CDR2 is FYNNEI. CDR3 DNA: TGTGCCAGCAGGGGTAGCGGGATCAGCACAGATACGCAGTATTTT. This translates into CASRGSGISTDTQYF. Full variable domain (rest looked up from reference TRBV2 and TRBJ2-3): EPEVTQTPSHQVTQMGQEVILRCVPISNHLYFYWYRQILGQKVEFLVSFYNNEISEKSEIFDDQFSVERPDGSNFTLKIRSTKLEDSAMYFCASRGSGISTDTQYFGPGTRLTVL.

The rearrangement uses TRBV27 and TRBJ2-1; 8 positions match TRBD2. V gave up 5 bases and J gave up 4 bases; unmatched junction bases: 10. Germline CDR1 MNHEY, CDR2 SMNVEV (reference sequence). The CDR3 length is 16 residues. The CDR3 DNA reads as TGTGCCAGCAGTGGACGCCGTCTAGCGGGTTACAATGAGCAGTTCTTC. Its protein is CASSGRRLAGYNEQFF.

The chain recombines TRBV9 with TRBJ1-4; tentatively, D is TRBD1 (5 bases). With 6 bases removed from V and 7 bases from J, the gap between germline ends came to 19 bases. The CDR3 runs to 15 residues. Germline CDR1 is SGDLS and CDR2 is YYNGEE. CDR3 nucleotides: TGTGCCAGCAACTTTGAGGGAGGGGCGGCTGAAAAACTGTTTTTT. This gives the protein CASNFEGGAAEKLFF.

The chain carries TRBV6-1 and TRBJ2-3; a possible D gene is TRBD2 (5 bases). Deletions cut 6 bases from V and 4 bases from J, with 14 bases between. Germline assignment: CDR1 MNHNS and CDR2 SASEGT. The CDR3 is made up of 14 amino acids. The DNA of the CDR3 is TGTGCCAGCAGGGTGGGGAGTAGCGCAGATACGCAGTATTTT. As protein: CASRVGSSADTQYF.

This clonotype has just a few counts. The chain links TRBV6-5 to TRBJ2-1; 9 bases map to TRBD2. This CDR3 comprises 16 residues. From germline, CDR1 is MNHEY and CDR2 SVGAGI. V dropped 5 bases and J dropped 0; count of bases not matched to a gene: 5. CDR3 sequence (DNA): TGTGCCAGCAGTCCGACTAGCGGAAACTCCTACAATGAGCAGTTCTTC. Protein product: CASSPTSGNSYNEQFF.

The rearrangement links TRBV20-1 to TRBJ2-1, with 14 bases aligning to TRBD2. CDR1 is DFQATT and CDR2 is SNEGSKA in the germline V gene (reference sequence). Trimming took 5 bases from V and 7 from J; bases not matched to a gene: 1. This CDR3 region has 13 residues. CDR3 residues: CSAGTSGRNEQFF. CDR3 sequence (DNA): TGCAGTGCTGGGACTAGCGGGAGAAATGAGCAGTTCTTC.

The chain combines TRBV5-1 with TRBJ2-7, with 8 bases lining up with TRBD1. V lost 4 bases and J lost 5; bases outside the gene matches: 8. The CDR3 sequence is 14 residues long. Germline CDR1 is SGHRS and CDR2 is YFSETQ. The DNA of the CDR3 is TGCGCCAGCAGCCCTAACCCACAGGGGGACGAGCAGTACTTC. Its translation: CASSPNPQGDEQYF.

V and J are TRBV7-8 and TRBJ1-6; tentatively, D is TRBD1 (6 bases). Germline loops: CDR1 SGHVS, CDR2 FQNEAQ. The V gene lost 2 bases and the J gene lost 7 bases, with 15 bases spanning the gap. The CDR3 has 16 amino acids. For the CDR3, the DNA is TGTGCCAGCAGCTTACAGGCGAGAGGGGGAAATTCACCCCTCCACTTT. Its protein product is CASSLQARGGNSPLHF.